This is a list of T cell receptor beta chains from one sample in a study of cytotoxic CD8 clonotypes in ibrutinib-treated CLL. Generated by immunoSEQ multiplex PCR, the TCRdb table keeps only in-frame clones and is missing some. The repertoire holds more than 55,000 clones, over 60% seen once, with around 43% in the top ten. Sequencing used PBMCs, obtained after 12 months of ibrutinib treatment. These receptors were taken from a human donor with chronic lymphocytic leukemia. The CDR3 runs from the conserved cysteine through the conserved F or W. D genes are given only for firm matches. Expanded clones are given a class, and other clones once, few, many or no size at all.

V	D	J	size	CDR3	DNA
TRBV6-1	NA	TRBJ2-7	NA	CASSRYEQYF	TGTGCCAGCAGCAGGTACGAGCAGTACTTC
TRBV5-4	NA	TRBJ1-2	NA	CASSDRSVVYGYTF	TGTGCCAGCAGCGACAGATCGGTTGTGTATGGCTACACCTTC
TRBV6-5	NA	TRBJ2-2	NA	CASSYVRTGELFF	TGTGCCAGCAGTTACGTTCGTACCGGGGAGCTGTTTTTT
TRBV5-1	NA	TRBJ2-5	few	CASSLTDQETQYF	TGCGCCAGCAGCTTGACAGACCAAGAGACCCAGTACTTC
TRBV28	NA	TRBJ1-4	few	CASCQVREKLFF	TGTGCCAGCTGTCAAGTTAGGGAAAAACTGTTTTTT
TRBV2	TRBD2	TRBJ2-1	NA	CASSEPRLAGVQFF	TGTGCCAGCAGTGAACCCCGGCTAGCGGGAGTGCAGTTCTTC
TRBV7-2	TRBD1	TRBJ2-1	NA	CASSSDRGGDEQFF	TGTGCCAGCAGCTCGGACAGGGGAGGAGATGAGCAGTTCTTC
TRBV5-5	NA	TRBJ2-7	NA	CASSPTRDGADEQYF	TGTGCCAGCAGCCCGACCCGGGACGGAGCCGACGAGCAGTACTTC
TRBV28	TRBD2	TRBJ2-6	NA	CASSLLADYLTTGANVLTF	TGTGCCAGCAGTTTGCTAGCGGATTACCTCACCACTGGGGCCAACGTCCTGACTTTC
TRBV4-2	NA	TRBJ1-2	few	CASSRPTDANNYGYTF	TGTGCCAGCAGCCGACCGACAGACGCTAATAACTATGGCTACACCTTC
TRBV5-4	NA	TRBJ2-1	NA	CASSVFNEQFF	TGTGCCAGCAGCGTATTTAATGAGCAGTTCTTC
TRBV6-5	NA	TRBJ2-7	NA	CASSYGNYEQYF	TGTGCCAGCAGTTACGGGAACTACGAGCAGTACTTC
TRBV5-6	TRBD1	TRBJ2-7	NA	CASSAGTGRIYEQYF	TGTGCCAGCAGCGCAGGGACAGGGAGAATCTACGAGCAGTACTTC
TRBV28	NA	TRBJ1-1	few	CASKTPGARAFF	TGTGCCAGCAAAACCCCAGGGGCGAGAGCTTTCTTT
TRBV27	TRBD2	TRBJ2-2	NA	CASSFSSGGLKNTGELFF	TGTGCCAGCAGTTTCTCTAGCGGGGGCCTCAAGAACACCGGGGAGCTGTTTTTT
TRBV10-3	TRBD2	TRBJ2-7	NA	CAISDVPSGRANSYEQYF	TGTGCCATCAGTGATGTCCCTAGCGGGAGGGCCAACTCCTACGAGCAGTACTTC
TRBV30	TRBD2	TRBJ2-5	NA	CAWSREGETQYF	TGTGCCTGGAGTAGGGAGGGAGAGACCCAGTACTTC
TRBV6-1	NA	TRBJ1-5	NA	CASSPQGRNQPQHF	TGTGCCAGCAGTCCCCAGGGGCGAAATCAGCCCCAGCATTTT
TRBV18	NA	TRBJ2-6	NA	CASSPVLGTALTGANVLTF	TGTGCCAGCTCACCGGTACTTGGGACGGCTTTGACGGGGGCCAACGTCCTGACTTTC
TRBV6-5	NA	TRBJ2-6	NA	CASSYSEISGANVLTF	TGTGCCAGCAGTTACTCGGAGATCTCTGGGGCCAACGTCCTGACTTTC
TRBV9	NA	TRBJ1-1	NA	CASSVVRGMSTEAFF	TGTGCCAGCAGCGTAGTAAGGGGAATGAGCACTGAAGCTTTCTTT
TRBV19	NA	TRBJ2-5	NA	CASSSPTRTGETQYF	TGTGCCAGTAGTAGCCCGACTAGGACGGGAGAGACCCAGTACTTC
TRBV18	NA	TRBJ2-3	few	CASSPRPTGTDTQYF	TGTGCCAGCTCACCACGGCCGACGGGCACAGATACGCAGTATTTT
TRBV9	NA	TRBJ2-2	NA	CASSVGSAGELFF	TGTGCCAGCAGCGTCGGTAGCGCCGGGGAGCTGTTTTTT
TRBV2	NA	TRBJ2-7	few	CASKDTNSYEQYF	TGTGCCAGCAAAGATACGAACTCCTACGAGCAGTACTTC
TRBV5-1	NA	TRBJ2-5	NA	CASSLGGYQETQYF	TGCGCCAGCAGCTTGGGGGGGTACCAAGAGACCCAGTACTTC
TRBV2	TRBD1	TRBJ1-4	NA	CASRMGQGDEKLFF	TGTGCCAGCAGAATGGGACAGGGAGATGAAAAACTGTTTTTT
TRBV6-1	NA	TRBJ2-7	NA	CASSEVMTYEQYF	TGTGCCAGCAGTGAAGTAATGACCTACGAGCAGTACTTC
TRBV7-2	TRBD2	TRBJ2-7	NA	CASSPELADSYEQYF	TGTGCCAGCAGTCCAGAGCTAGCGGACTCCTACGAGCAGTACTTC
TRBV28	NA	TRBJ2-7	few	CASSLYSGHYEQYF	TGTGCCAGCAGTTTATATTCAGGGCACTACGAGCAGTACTTC
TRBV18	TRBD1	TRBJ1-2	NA	CASSPQTGSHGYTF	TGTGCCAGCTCACCACAGACAGGGTCCCATGGCTACACCTTC
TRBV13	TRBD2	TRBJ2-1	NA	CASSLPGTSGNEQFF	TGTGCCAGCAGCCTACCCGGGACTAGCGGAAATGAGCAGTTCTTC
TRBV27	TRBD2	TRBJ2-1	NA	CASSFPSTLAGVGNEQFF	TGTGCCAGCAGTTTCCCCTCGACCCTAGCGGGAGTTGGGAATGAGCAGTTCTTC
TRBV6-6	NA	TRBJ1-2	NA	CASAPDTNYGYTF	TGTGCCAGCGCTCCCGATACTAACTATGGCTACACCTTC
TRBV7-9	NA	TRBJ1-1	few	CASSLAGFADTEAFF	TGTGCCAGCAGCTTGGCTGGGTTTGCGGACACTGAAGCTTTCTTT
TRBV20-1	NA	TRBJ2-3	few	CSARLRDTQYF	TGCAGTGCTAGACTACGAGATACGCAGTATTTT
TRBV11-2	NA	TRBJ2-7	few	CASSFSYEQYF	TGTGCCAGCAGCTTCTCCTACGAGCAGTACTTC
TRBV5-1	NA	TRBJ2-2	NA	CASSLDRGTANTGELFF	TGCGCCAGCAGCTTGGATCGCGGCACCGCGAACACCGGGGAGCTGTTTTTT
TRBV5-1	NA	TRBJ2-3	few	CASSLLDPSTDTQYF	TGCGCCAGCAGCTTGTTGGACCCGAGCACAGATACGCAGTATTTT
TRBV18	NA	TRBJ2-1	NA	CASSGVPYNEQFF	TGTGCCAGCTCGGGGGTCCCTTACAATGAGCAGTTCTTC
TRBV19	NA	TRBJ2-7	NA	CASSIRHASSYEQYF	TGTGCCAGTAGTATCCGACACGCGAGCTCCTACGAGCAGTACTTC
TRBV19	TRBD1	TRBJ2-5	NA	CASSPLSRTGGRRETQYF	TGTGCCAGTAGTCCCCTAAGCCGGACAGGGGGCCGTCGAGAGACCCAGTACTTC